The 19 T cell receptor beta chains given below trace back to one sample, sequenced in a study of cytomegalovirus exposure and HLA in healthy donors. Sequencing was performed with immunoSEQ multiplex PCR; in TCRdb, only in-frame clones are kept and a portion is missing. The sample includes about 360,000 clones, roughly 85% of them seen just once. The sequencing sample was made of PBMCs. These receptors all stem from a woman under 30 in good health and CMV-seronegative.

The chain employs TRBV28 and TRBJ1-2; 9 bases align to TRBD1. The CDR3 has 13 residues. J gave up 3 bases and V 10 bases, and 6 bases lay outside the gene matches. Germline V lookup: CDR1 MDHEN, CDR2 SYDVKM. This CDR3 is CATDRGYYYGYTF. The CDR3 nucleotides are TGTGCCACCGACAGGGGGTATTACTATGGCTACACCTTC.

The chain uses TRBV28 and TRBJ1-4; possibly TRBD1 for D (6 bases). Trimming took off 1 base at V and 5 bases at J, with 11 bases between the two ends. The CDR3 has 15 residues. The germline CDR1 and CDR2 sequences are MDHEN and SYDVKM. In DNA, the CDR3 is TGTGCCAGCAGTTTATCCGGGGGGCGGAATGAAAAACTGTTTTTT. It codes for CASSLSGGRNEKLFF.

The J gene is TRBJ2-3, the V gene TRBV6-4, with 16 bases aligning to TRBD2. The germline gives CDR1 MRHNA, CDR2 SNTAGT. V gave up 2 bases and J gave up 4 bases; unmatched junction bases: 0. This CDR3 has 16 amino acids. In DNA, the CDR3 is TGTGCCAGCAGTGACGGGACTAGCGGGGGGGCAGATACGCAGTATTTT. Translation: CASSDGTSGGADTQYF.

This clone was counted only a few times. The gene calls are TRBV30 and TRBJ2-2, with D maybe TRBD1 (6 bases). Germline V CDR1 and CDR2: GTSNPN, SVGIG (reference sequence). This CDR3 has 14 amino acids. V gave up 4 bases and J gave up 0 bases, with 9 bases separating them. The CDR3: CAWTRTANTGELFF. For the CDR3, the DNA is TGTGCCTGGACACGGACAGCGAACACCGGGGAGCTGTTTTTT.

The V call is TRBV27, the J call TRBJ2-2, with D possibly matching TRBD2 (5 bases). Trimming stripped 2 bases from V and 8 bases from J, with 9 bases between. CDR3 length equals 13 residues. Looked up from germline, CDR1 is MNHEY and CDR2 is SMNVEV (reference sequence). The CDR3 sequence: CASSLRGRGELFF. The CDR3 DNA sequence: TGTGCCAGCAGTTTACGAGGGCGGGGGGAGCTGTTTTTT.

This chain connects TRBV28 to TRBJ1-2, with D hard to call. V dropped 2 bases and J dropped 5 bases, with 3 bases sitting between them. CDR3 length: 11 amino acids. Germline lookup yields CDR1 MDHEN and CDR2 SYDVKM. CDR3 sequence (DNA): TGTGCCAGCAGTTTACCATATGGCTACACCTTC. Protein: CASSLPYGYTF.

The CDR3 DNA is TGTGCCAGCAGCCCGGGGGCGGGGGACCGCTACAATGAGCAGTTCTTC. Its protein product is CASSPGAGDRYNEQFF. The rearrangement uses TRBV7-8 and TRBJ2-1; possibly TRBD2 for D (7 bases). The germline V and J ends were trimmed by 5 bases and 3 bases, with 17 bases remaining between them. The germline V gene encodes CDR1 SGHVS and CDR2 FQNEAQ. The length of the CDR3 is 16 residues.

This clone was picked up one time. This chain links TRBV6-1 with TRBJ2-3, with D unclear. Trimming left V 1 base short and J 5 bases short, with 19 bases between. The germline V gene encodes CDR1 MNHNS and CDR2 SASEGT. CDR3 size: 17 residues. In DNA form, the CDR3 reads TGTGCCAGCAGTGAAGAGGATGGAACTACCGGAAGAGATACGCAGTATTTT. Protein sequence: CASSEEDGTTGRDTQYF.

This chain uses TRBV28 with TRBJ2-5; 11 bases map to TRBD1. The CDR3 totals 16 residues. CDR1 and CDR2 (germline): MDHEN, SYDVKM. The trim removed 3 bases at V and 5 bases at J, leaving 8 bases unmatched. Here the CDR3 DNA reads TGTGCCAGCAGTTTCTCACCGGGACAGGGGGTCGAGACCCAGTACTTC. The encoded protein is CASSFSPGQGVETQYF.

The rearrangement joins TRBV28 to TRBJ2-2; D is undetermined. Trimming left V 11 bases short and J 3 bases short, with 10 bases between. The CDR3 length is 12 residues. CDR1 and CDR2 from the germline V gene are MDHEN and SYDVKM. The CDR3 spells CASQVHTGELFF. The CDR3 bases are TGTGCCTCTCAGGTCCACACCGGGGAGCTGTTTTTT.

J is TRBJ2-3 and V is TRBV5-4; tentative D call: TRBD2 (5 bases). The CDR3 consists of 15 residues. Germline CDR1 SGHNT, CDR2 YYREEE (reference sequence). The germline V and J ends were trimmed by 1 base and 1 base, with 10 bases remaining between them. CDR3 in DNA: TGTGCCAGCAGCTTGCCGGGGATAGGCACAGATACGCAGTATTTT. Its protein is CASSLPGIGTDTQYF.

In this sample, this clone turned up a few times. V gene TRBV18 combines with J gene TRBJ1-2; 8 bases map to TRBD1. Trimming cost V 4 bases and J 2 bases; bases outside gene matches: 6. CDR1 is KGHSH, CDR2 LQKENI, per germline. The CDR3 is made up of 15 amino acids. DNA for the CDR3: TGTGCCAGCTCACAATCACAGGGGGGGAACTATGGCTACACCTTC. Translating it yields CASSQSQGGNYGYTF. Full variable domain (rest looked up from reference TRBV18 and TRBJ1-2): NAGVMQNPRHLVRRRGQEARLRCSPMKGHSHVYWYRQLPEEGLKFMVYLQKENIIDESGMPKERFSAEFPKEGPSILRIQQVVRGDSAAYFCASSQSQGGNYGYTFGSGTRLTVV.

The chain employs TRBV28 and TRBJ1-5; TRBD1 agrees at 10 bases. CDR1 is MDHEN and CDR2 is SYDVKM in the germline V gene. CDR3 size: 15 residues. Trimming at V came to 5 bases and at J to 13 bases, leaving 14 bases not matched to a gene. The CDR3 loop is CASSRGTGEGFGQHF. The CDR3 DNA is TGTGCCAGCAGTCGAGGGACAGGGGAGGGGTTTGGGCAGCATTTT.

This clone was recorded a few times. The rearrangement uses TRBV4-1 and TRBJ1-3; D is ambiguous. CDR1 MGHRA and CDR2 YSYEKL come from the germline V gene. The CDR3 is made up of 12 amino acids. V gave up 6 bases and J gave up 3 bases, with 6 bases separating them. This CDR3 is CASSPSGNTIYF. DNA of the CDR3: TGCGCCAGCAGTCCCAGTGGAAACACCATATATTTT.

The chain joins TRBV5-8 to TRBJ2-6; D not certain. CDR1 is SGHTS and CDR2 is YDEGEE in the germline V gene. The germline V and J ends were trimmed by 0 bases and 0 bases, with 7 bases remaining between them. This CDR3 is 16 amino acids long. The CDR3 DNA follows: TGTGCCAGCAGCTTGGGACTGAGCTCTGGGGCCAACGTCCTGACTTTC. Its protein is CASSLGLSSGANVLTF.

The rearrangement joins TRBV28 to TRBJ2-7, with D possibly TRBD2 on 6 matching bases. The CDR3 covers 14 residues. Trimming removed 5 bases at V and 1 base at J, with 12 bases between. Germline V gene sequence: CDR1 MDHEN, CDR2 SYDVKM. The CDR3 sequence: CASSPRGYSYEQYF. The CDR3 nucleotides read TGTGCCAGCAGTCCCCGGGGGTATTCCTACGAGCAGTACTTC. Drawing the rest from reference TRBV28 and TRBJ2-7, the complete variable domain is DVKVTQSSRYLVKRTGEKVFLECVQDMDHENMFWYRQDPGLGLRLIYFSYDVKMKEKGDIPEGYSVSREKKERFSLILESASTNQTSMYLCASSPRGYSYEQYFGPGTRLTVT.

The gene calls are TRBV19 and TRBJ2-2; D may be TRBD1 (5 bases). Trimming shortened V by 3 bases and J by 5 bases, and 16 bases separated the two germline ends. The CDR3 extends over 16 amino acids. The germline gives CDR1 LNHDA, CDR2 SQIVND (reference sequence). For the CDR3, the DNA is TGTGCCAGTAGTATTTTCGGACAACCGGATACCGGGGAGCTGTTTTTT. Amino acid sequence: CASSIFGQPDTGELFF.

Comment on this clone: The same CDR3 is also encoded by other DNA sequences in this sample. The chain is built from TRBV19 and TRBJ2-7; 11 bases agree with TRBD1. Trimming cost V 3 bases and J 4 bases; bases outside gene matches: 2. The CDR3 totals 14 residues. Germline values: CDR1 LNHDA, CDR2 SQIVND (reference sequence). Here the CDR3 reads CASSIGQGAYEQYF. As DNA, the CDR3 is TGTGCCAGTAGTATTGGACAGGGGGCTTACGAGCAGTACTTC.

This clone is a singleton in its sample. The gene calls are TRBV21-1 and TRBJ2-3; the D call TRBD2 from the table was never checked on the DNA. TRBV21-1 is given as a pseudogene. The CDR3 extends over 16 amino acids. CDR3 loop: CASSRTGSGRSDTQYF. In nucleotides, the CDR3 is TGTGCCAGCAGCCGGACTGGCAGCGGGAGGTCAGATACGCAGTATTTT.